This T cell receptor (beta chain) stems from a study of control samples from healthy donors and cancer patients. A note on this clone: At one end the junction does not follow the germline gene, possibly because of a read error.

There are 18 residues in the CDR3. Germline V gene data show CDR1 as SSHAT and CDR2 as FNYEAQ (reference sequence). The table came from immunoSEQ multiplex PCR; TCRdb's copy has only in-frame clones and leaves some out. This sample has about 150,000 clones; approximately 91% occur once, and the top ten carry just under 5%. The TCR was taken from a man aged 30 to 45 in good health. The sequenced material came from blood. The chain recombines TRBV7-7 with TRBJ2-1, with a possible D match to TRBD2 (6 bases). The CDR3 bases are TGTGCTAGCAGCCCCAGTTTGGGCGGGACCATCTCCTACAATGAGCAGTTCTTC. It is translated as CASSPSLGGTISYNEQFF.